These 23 T cell receptor beta chains originate from one sample sequenced in a study of blood T cells in healthy people across ages. Primers used in a second PCR of roughly 6 to 11 cycles were a sample-barcoded 5' primer and a J-beta primer mix. MiXCR, run by TCRdb on the 5' RACE reads, gives a single entry per CDR3 protein. The table shows 600,000 or so distinct CDR3 sequences, with around half occurring only once. The sample comprised blood. The source of these receptors is a man older than 75 in good health.

This chain connects TRBV5-1 to TRBJ2-1; no reliable D call. CDR3 length equals 15 residues. Germline CDR1 is SGHRS and CDR2 is YFSETQ. The V end was cut by 0 bases, the J end by 6 bases, with 13 bases between. CDR3 region: CASSLEVRWSNEQFF. In DNA, the CDR3 is TGCGCCAGCAGCTTGGAGGTGAGGTGGTCCAATGAGCAGTTCTTC.

Points on this clonotype: Since a much larger clone is just one base distant, this may be a read error. The J gene is TRBJ2-5, the V gene TRBV3-1; D unclear. The CDR3 runs 15 residues. V was shortened by 4 bases and J by 2 bases, with 14 bases between the two germline ends. Germline loops: CDR1 LGHDT, CDR2 YNNKEL (reference sequence). DNA for the CDR3: TGTGCCAGCAGCCCCACGGGTAATCAGCAAGAGACCCAGTACTTC. It translates to CASSPTGNQQETQYF.

The chain recombines TRBV6-5 with TRBJ1-1; D unresolved. Deletions cut 5 bases from V and 1 base from J, with 5 bases between. Germline CDR1 and CDR2: MNHEY and SVGAGI. This CDR3 is 12 amino acids long. The CDR3 loop is CASSQTNTEAFF. In nucleotides, the CDR3 is TGTGCCAGCAGTCAAACGAACACTGAAGCTTTCTTT.

The chain carries TRBV2 and TRBJ2-5; weak D call: TRBD2 (6 bases). The germline V gene has CDR1 SNHLY and CDR2 FYNNEI. V was shortened by 2 bases and J by 2 bases, with 18 bases between the two germline ends. The CDR3 spans 17 residues. This chain's CDR3 is CASSERGFLARQETQYF. The CDR3 region has the DNA TGTGCCAGCAGTGAAAGAGGCTTCCTAGCGCGACAAGAGACCCAGTACTTC. Full variable domain (remainder filled in from reference TRBV2 and TRBJ2-5): EPEVTQTPSHQVTQMGQEVILRCVPISNHLYFYWYRQILGQKVEFLVSFYNNEISEKSEIFDDQFSVERPDGSNFTLKIRSTKLEDSAMYFCASSERGFLARQETQYFGPGTRLLVL.

This clonotype has just a few counts. The chain employs TRBV20-1 and TRBJ2-5; D tentatively reads TRBD1 or TRBD2 (5 bases each). V lost 5 bases, J lost 1 base, and 11 bases lay in between. The germline gives CDR1 DFQATT, CDR2 SNEGSKA (reference sequence). The CDR3 contains 13 residues. This CDR3 is CSAGWDGQETQYF. The CDR3, as DNA: TGCAGTGCTGGTTGGGACGGCCAAGAGACCCAGTACTTC.

The count of this clonotype is one. V and J are TRBV29-1 and TRBJ2-1; the D gene is possibly TRBD2 (5 bases). V lost 4 bases and J lost 2, with 18 bases in between. Germline CDR1 is SQVTM and CDR2 is ANQGSEA. The CDR3 contains 16 residues. CDR3 protein: CSVVMGRGIPYNEQFF. For the CDR3, the DNA is TGCAGCGTTGTTATGGGGAGAGGGATTCCCTACAATGAGCAGTTCTTC.

The chain links TRBV12-3 or TRBV12-4 to TRBJ1-1; D gene unclear. V was cut by 6 bases and J by 0 bases, with 8 bases left in between. This CDR3 contains 13 residues. The CDR3 loop reads CASRPTLNTEAFF. The CDR3 nucleotides are TGTGCCAGCAGACCTACACTGAACACTGAAGCTTTCTTT.

J is TRBJ2-4 and V is TRBV9; tentatively, D is TRBD1 or TRBD2 (5 bases each). This CDR3 spans 16 amino acids. CDR1 is SGDLS and CDR2 is YYNGEE in the germline V gene. The V end lost 0 bases, the J end lost 13 bases, and 23 bases lay between the germline ends. The CDR3 reads CASSVDSGRLQREQYF. The CDR3 DNA is TGTGCCAGCAGCGTAGATTCAGGGAGACTACAAAGGGAGCAGTACTTC. The variable domain in full, completed from reference TRBV9 and TRBJ2-4, reads DSGVTQTPKHLITATGQRVTLRCSPRSGDLSVYWYQQSLDQGLQFLIQYYNGEERAKGNILERFSAQQFPDLHSELNLSSLELGDSALYFCASSVDSGRLQREQYFGAGTRLSVL.

The chain employs TRBV5-1 and TRBJ1-5; 8 positions match TRBD1. J gave up 9 bases and V 2 bases, and 10 bases lay outside the gene matches. Germline CDR1 SGHRS, CDR2 YFSETQ. The CDR3 covers 15 residues. The CDR3 DNA reads TGCGCCAGCAGCTTACGGACAGGGCCCGATCGGCCCCAGCATTTT. It translates to CASSLRTGPDRPQHF.

Ten or more counts support this clonotype. J is TRBJ2-7 and V is TRBV6-5; possibly TRBD1 for D (5 bases). The germline V gene has CDR1 MNHEY and CDR2 SVGAGI. This CDR3 has 16 residues. V lost 1 base and J lost 3, with 16 bases in between. The CDR3 reads CASSYLPGAASYEQYF. CDR3 bases: TGTGCCAGCAGTTACTTGCCTGGGGCGGCCAGCTACGAGCAGTACTTC.

The chain combines TRBV28 with TRBJ2-1; 10 bases fit TRBD2. This CDR3 spans 21 amino acids. CDR1 is MDHEN, CDR2 SYDVKM, per germline. V was clipped by 3 bases and J by 6 bases; unmatched bases: 23. The CDR3 spells CASSLYVPGQLSGRASNEQFF. DNA of the CDR3: TGTGCCAGCAGTTTGTATGTGCCGGGACAGTTAAGCGGGAGGGCCTCCAATGAGCAGTTCTTC.

The chain has TRBV2 and TRBJ1-2, with TRBD1 matching 10 bases. This CDR3 spans 16 amino acids. Germline lookup yields CDR1 SNHLY and CDR2 FYNNEI. V was clipped by 5 bases and J by 6 bases; unmatched bases: 12. The CDR3 DNA is TGTGCCAGCAGTCCGCGGGACAGGGGACGTCAGGATGGCTACACCTTC. Residues: CASSPRDRGRQDGYTF.

This chain joins TRBV10-3 and TRBJ1-3; D is unresolved. The V end lost 4 bases, the J end lost 6 bases, and 7 bases lay between the germline ends. Germline CDR1 is ENHRY and CDR2 is SYGVKD. The CDR3 loop spans 12 amino acids. The CDR3 loop is CAISALQNTIYF. The CDR3 nucleotides are TGTGCCATCAGTGCCTTGCAAAACACCATATATTTT.

The rearrangement uses TRBV2 and TRBJ2-5; the match to TRBD1 covers 12 bases. The J call may be wrong; the DNA end is better matched by TRBJ2-7. Germline V CDR1 and CDR2: SNHLY, FYNNEI. CDR3 length: 14 amino acids. In DNA form, the CDR3 reads TGTGCCAGCACTCGGGACAGGGGGCGCGACGAGCAGTACTTC. This encodes CASTRDRGRDEQYF.

In this sample, this clonotype turned up many times. This sequence joins TRBV7-6 and TRBJ2-3, with 8 bases identical to TRBD2. J was trimmed by 1 base and V by 4 bases; bases with no gene match: 4. Germline lookup yields CDR1 SGHVS and CDR2 FNYEAQ. This CDR3 comprises 15 residues. Here the CDR3 DNA reads TGTGCCAGCAGCTCCCCGGGACTAGGCACAGATACGCAGTATTTT. This codes for CASSSPGLGTDTQYF.

The chain is built from TRBV4-2 and TRBJ1-1; 7 positions agree with TRBD1. V lost 1 base to trimming and J lost 5 bases; unmatched junction nucleotides: 4. The germline CDR1 and CDR2 sequences are LGHNA and YNFKEQ. The CDR3 is made up of 14 amino acids. CDR3 nucleotides: TGTGCCAGCAGCCAAGGACAGGGAGTAACTGAAGCTTTCTTT. Translation gives CASSQGQGVTEAFF.

The rearrangement uses TRBV20-1 and TRBJ2-3; the match to TRBD2 covers 11 bases. Trimming took 1 base from V and 4 from J; bases not matched to a gene: 4. Germline CDR1 is DFQATT and CDR2 is SNEGSKA (reference sequence). CDR3 length: 15 residues. The CDR3 is CSARALAGGSDTQYF. The CDR3 DNA sequence: TGCAGTGCTAGAGCGCTAGCGGGAGGATCAGATACGCAGTATTTT.

This clonotype was counted ten times or more. This chain links TRBV7-2 with TRBJ2-3; D unresolved. This CDR3 contains 14 residues. V lost 2 bases to trimming and J lost 0 bases, with 6 bases between them. The germline CDR1 and CDR2 sequences are SGHTA and FQGNSA. The CDR3 spells CASSLRSSTDTQYF. The CDR3 nucleotides are TGTGCCAGCAGCTTACGGAGCAGCACAGATACGCAGTATTTT.

CDR3 sequence: CASSPQAGGVTGELFF. CDR3 in DNA: TGTGCCAGCAGCCCCCAAGCGGGAGGCGTCACCGGGGAGCTGTTTTTT. The rearrangement links TRBV5-4 to TRBJ2-2; 9 nucleotides match TRBD2. The CDR3 is 16 amino acids. J was trimmed by 4 bases and V by 4 bases; bases with no gene match: 8. Germline V gene sequence: CDR1 SGHNT, CDR2 YYREEE (reference sequence).

To note about this clonotype: A much larger clonotype is one base distant, so this may be a read error. This rearrangement joins TRBV29-1 to TRBJ2-1; D is perhaps TRBD1 or TRBD2 (6 bases each). Per germline, CDR1 SQVTM and CDR2 ANQGSEA. The CDR3 runs 14 residues. With 4 bases removed from V and 6 bases from J, the gap between germline ends came to 16 bases. This CDR3 is CSVAGASTCNEQFF. CDR3 bases: TGCAGCGTTGCGGGGGCTTCGACCTGCAATGAGCAGTTCTTC.

This clonotype turned up a few times. V is TRBV7-6 and J is TRBJ2-1; D is ambiguous. CDR1 SGHVS and CDR2 FNYEAQ come from the germline V gene. V was trimmed by 3 bases and J by 5 bases, leaving 14 bases between them. CDR3 length: 15 amino acids. CDR3 region: CASSFGLTHDNEQFF. In DNA form, the CDR3 reads TGTGCCAGCAGCTTTGGGCTCACCCATGACAATGAGCAGTTCTTC.

CDR3 sequence (DNA): TGCGCCAGCAGCCAAGAGGCAGGGGTTACTCAGCCCCAGCATTTT. This sequence encodes CASSQEAGVTQPQHF. The chain has TRBV4-1 and TRBJ1-5; maybe TRBD1 (6 bases). CDR1 and CDR2 from the germline V gene are MGHRA and YSYEKL. The CDR3 sequence is 15 residues long. Trimming took off 0 bases at V and 6 bases at J, with 12 bases between the two ends.

The table lists this clonotype with many counts. V and J are TRBV6-5 and TRBJ2-1, with a possible D match to TRBD1 (5 bases). This CDR3 is 15 amino acids long. The V and J ends lost 6 bases and 7 bases respectively, with 19 bases between them. From germline, CDR1 is MNHEY and CDR2 SVGAGI. Here the CDR3 DNA reads TGTGCCAGCAGGGGGTTTGGGGCAGGGCTAAATGAGCAGTTCTTC. Translating it yields CASRGFGAGLNEQFF.